Sequencing of this T cell receptor beta chain was carried out in a study of CD8+CD57+ T cells in acquired aplastic anemia. Across the whole study: DNA recovered from sorted CD4+ and CD8+ cells had a mean of around 3.2 ug.

The CDR3 extends over 15 amino acids. Germline CDR1 SEHNR, CDR2 FQNEAQ (reference sequence). The V gene end was trimmed by 1 base and the J gene end by 4 bases; junction bases not matched to a gene: 4. All patients picked for sequencing had shown, by flow cytometry, an expansion of CD8+CD57+ cells. There were no patients without severe acquired aplastic anemia. Therapy had not been given to patients before blood sampling. The template used for profiling TCR beta VDJ and CDR3 was genomic DNA. MiXCR, applied by TCRdb to the reads, yields one record per CDR3 protein. Of some 150,000 distinct CDR3 sequences listed, about 70% were seen once; the top ten hold under 60%. This clonotype was recorded a few times.

The J gene is TRBJ2-1, the V gene TRBV7-9; 7 bases map to TRBD2. The source of this sequence is a human donor with aplastic anemia. The sequenced sample consisted of sorted CD4+, CD8+, or CD8+CD57+ T cells (not recorded which) from PBMCs. The DNA of the CDR3 is TGTGCCAGCAGCTTAGGGACTAGGTCGTACAATGAGCAGTTCTTC. Its protein product is CASSLGTRSYNEQFF.